The sample holds a few counts of the clone carrying this T cell receptor beta chain. This entry belongs to a study of control samples from healthy donors and cancer patients. With 5 bases clipped from V and 4 bases from J, the junction kept 13 bases outside the gene matches. This CDR3 spans 16 amino acids. Germline-derived CDR1 and CDR2 are LNHDA and SQIVND (reference sequence). Produced via immunoSEQ multiplex PCR; TCRdb's table is partial and in-frame only. Found here are roughly 6,000 clones, just under 85% of them singletons; the top ten hold 7.1%. This chain uses TRBV19 with TRBJ1-2; 7 bases map to TRBD1. The material sequenced was formalin-fixed, paraffin-embedded tissue. The clonotype comes from a female donor with lung cancer. The CDR3 reads CASSSRGGKEGYGYTF. DNA of the CDR3: TGTGCCAGTAGTTCAAGAGGGGGCAAAGAAGGCTATGGCTACACCTTC.